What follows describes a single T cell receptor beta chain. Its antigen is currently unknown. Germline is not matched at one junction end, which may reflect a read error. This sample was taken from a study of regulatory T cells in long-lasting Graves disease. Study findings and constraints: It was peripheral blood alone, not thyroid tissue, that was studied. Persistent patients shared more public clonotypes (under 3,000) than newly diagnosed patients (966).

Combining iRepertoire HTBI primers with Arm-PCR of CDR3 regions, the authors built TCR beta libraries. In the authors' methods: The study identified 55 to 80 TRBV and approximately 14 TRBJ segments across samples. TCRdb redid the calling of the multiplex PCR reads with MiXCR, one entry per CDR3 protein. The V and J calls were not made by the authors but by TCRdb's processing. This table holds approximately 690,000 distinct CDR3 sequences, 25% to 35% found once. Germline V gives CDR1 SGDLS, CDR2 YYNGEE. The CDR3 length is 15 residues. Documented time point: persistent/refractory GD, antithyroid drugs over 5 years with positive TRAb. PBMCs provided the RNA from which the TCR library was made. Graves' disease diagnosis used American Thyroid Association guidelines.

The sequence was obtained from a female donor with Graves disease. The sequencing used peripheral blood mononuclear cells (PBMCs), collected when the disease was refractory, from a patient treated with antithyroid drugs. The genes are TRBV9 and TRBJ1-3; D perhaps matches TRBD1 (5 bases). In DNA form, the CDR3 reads TGTACCAGCAGCACCCACCGGGACGGTGGAAACACCATATATTTT. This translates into CTSSTHRDGGNTIYF.